The 26 T cell receptor beta chains below all came from one sample that was sequenced in a study of blood T cells in healthy people across ages. Together with a sample-barcoded 5' primer, a J-beta primer mix was included in a second PCR lasting 7 to 11 cycles. TCRdb re-derived calls from the 5' RACE reads in MiXCR, one entry per CDR3 protein. The table includes approximately 780,000 distinct CDR3 sequences, roughly 24% detected once. The same data also contributed to another study, on T cells of mothers and their children.

Sequenced material: blood. The receptors stem from a boy between 10 and 17 years old in good health.

This sequence joins TRBV5-1 and TRBJ2-1; D could derive from TRBD1 or TRBD2 (5 bases each). The germline V and J ends were trimmed by 0 bases and 4 bases, with 14 bases remaining between them. The germline gives CDR1 SGHRS, CDR2 YFSETQ. The CDR3 covers 16 residues. The CDR3, as DNA: TGCGCCAGCAGCTTGGTAATAGGGACCGCGTACAATGAGCAGTTCTTC. Translation: CASSLVIGTAYNEQFF.

About this clonotype: Germline and junction disagree at one end, which may indicate a read error. The V gene is TRBV7-3, the J gene TRBJ2-5; TRBD2 might be the D (6 bases). CDR1 and CDR2 (germline): SGHTA, FQGTGA. This CDR3 is built from 13 residues. CDR3 in amino acids: CARSREAGETQYF. The CDR3 nucleotides are TGTGCCCGCAGCAGAGAAGCGGGAGAGACCCAGTACTTC.

This clonotype came up a few times. V usage is TRBV25-1 and J usage is TRBJ2-5; TRBD1 aligns across 7 bases. Trimming took 3 bases from V and 5 from J; bases not matched to a gene: 6. Germline CDR1 reads MGHDK; CDR2 reads SYGVNS. The CDR3 is made up of 14 amino acids. The CDR3 DNA reads as TGTGCCAGCAGTGAGGGACAGTCCCGCGAGACCCAGTACTTC. Protein sequence: CASSEGQSRETQYF.

V and J are TRBV27 and TRBJ2-2; D is ambiguous. Trimming stripped 5 bases from V and 7 bases from J, with 17 bases between. The CDR3 has 15 amino acids. Germline-derived CDR1 and CDR2 are MNHEY and SMNVEV (reference sequence). This CDR3 is CASSLNPRVIGELFF. The CDR3 nucleotides are TGTGCCAGCAGTCTAAACCCCCGGGTAATCGGGGAGCTGTTTTTT.

V gene TRBV12-3 or TRBV12-4 combines with J gene TRBJ1-3; D gene ambiguous. This CDR3 has 13 residues. Trimming removed 8 bases at V and 5 bases at J, with 13 bases between. The CDR3 nucleotides are TGTGCCAGCGGCCCGGGCAGTAGAAACACCATATATTTT. Amino acids: CASGPGSRNTIYF.

In its sample, this clonotype was seen a few times. The rearrangement joins TRBV4-1 to TRBJ2-5; 8 nucleotides match TRBD2. Per germline, CDR1 MGHRA and CDR2 YSYEKL. Trimming at V came to 2 bases and at J to 4 bases, leaving 12 bases not matched to a gene. This CDR3 contains 17 residues. CDR3 DNA: TGCGCCAGCAGCCAACCGAGGGGACTAGTTGGTGGAGAGACCCAGTACTTC. This sequence encodes CASSQPRGLVGGETQYF.

J is TRBJ2-3 and V is TRBV6-1; D is possibly TRBD1 or TRBD2 (6 bases each). The CDR3 is 17 residues long. Germline CDR1 reads MNHNS; CDR2 reads SASEGT. V was pared by 6 bases and J by 2 bases, with 21 bases between. CDR3 region: CASSSLKGGLTTDTQYF. CDR3 in DNA: TGTGCCAGCAGCTCCCTGAAGGGGGGACTTACCACAGATACGCAGTATTTT.

This clonotype has just a few counts. V gene TRBV7-9 combines with J gene TRBJ2-1; D is uncertain. V was pared by 7 bases and J by 7 bases, with 17 bases between. The CDR3 has 14 residues. Germline V gene sequence: CDR1 SEHNR, CDR2 FQNEAQ (reference sequence). CDR3 in amino acids: CASNNSPGLNEQFF. CDR3 in DNA: TGTGCCAGCAACAATTCACCGGGCCTTAATGAGCAGTTCTTC.

This clonotype was counted only a few times. The chain employs TRBV2 and TRBJ1-3, with D maybe TRBD1 (5 bases). Per germline, CDR1 SNHLY and CDR2 FYNNEI. V lost 7 bases and J lost 0, with 22 bases in between. The CDR3 is 18 amino acids. The CDR3 region is CASIEGVRTDYSGNTIYF. The CDR3 DNA is TGTGCCAGCATAGAAGGGGTGAGGACCGACTACTCTGGAAACACCATATATTTT.

Worth noting for this clonotype: In this CDR3 the conserved last residue, phenylalanine or tryptophan, is missing, so a read error is likely. V and J are TRBV6-5 and TRBJ2-2; D might be TRBD1 (6 bases). Per germline, CDR1 MNHEY and CDR2 SVGAGI. The CDR3 runs to 15 residues. Trimming removed 6 bases from V and 7 bases from J, with 18 bases in between. The CDR3 DNA reads TGTGCCAGCAGCCAAATACAGGGTATCCGCGGGGAGCTGTTTCTT. Translating it yields CASSQIQGIRGELFL.

This clonotype was recorded a few times. The rearrangement joins TRBV14 to TRBJ2-3; D is uncertain. Germline lookup yields CDR1 SGHDN and CDR2 FVKESK. The CDR3 has 12 residues. V lost 5 bases to trimming and J lost 4 bases, with 7 bases between them. CDR3 sequence: CASSKWADTQYF. The CDR3 coding sequence is TGTGCCAGCAGCAAGTGGGCAGATACGCAGTATTTT.

The chain uses TRBV24-1 and TRBJ2-5; 8 nucleotides line up with TRBD1. J lost 0 bases, V lost 2 bases, and 4 bases had no gene match. This CDR3 is 16 amino acids long. Germline V lookup: CDR1 KGHDR, CDR2 SFDVKD. In nucleotides, the CDR3 is TGTGCCACCAGTGATTCAACAGGGGGAGACCAAGAGACCCAGTACTTC. This translates into CATSDSTGGDQETQYF.

This clonotype occurred a few times. The genes are TRBV28 and TRBJ2-7; 7 nucleotides match TRBD1. Germline lookup yields CDR1 MDHEN and CDR2 SYDVKM. Trimming took 4 bases from V and 1 from J; bases not matched to a gene: 4. The CDR3 consists of 14 residues. The CDR3: CASSSTGESYEQYF. CDR3 nucleotide sequence: TGTGCCAGCAGTTCAACAGGGGAATCCTACGAGCAGTACTTC.

The rearrangement joins TRBV10-3 to TRBJ2-4; possibly TRBD1 or TRBD2 for D (5 bases each). CDR1 and CDR2 (germline): ENHRY, SYGVKD. V was shortened by 8 bases and J by 7 bases, with 12 bases between the two germline ends. This CDR3 contains 12 residues. In nucleotides, the CDR3 is TGTGCCATCGGGGACGAGGGCAACATTCAGTACTTC. Encoded protein: CAIGDEGNIQYF.

The sample holds a few counts of this clonotype. The genes are TRBV10-1 and TRBJ2-1; TRBD1 matches at 8 bases. Looked up from germline, CDR1 is WNHNN and CDR2 is SYGVQD (reference sequence). This CDR3 comprises 14 residues. Losses at the gene ends were 5 bases for V and 1 base for J; bases not matched to a gene: 1. The CDR3: CASSRDRSYNEQFF. The CDR3 DNA is TGCGCCAGCAGTAGGGACAGGTCCTACAATGAGCAGTTCTTC.

This clonotype has just a few counts. The rearrangement uses TRBV2 and TRBJ2-4, with D maybe TRBD1 (5 bases). This CDR3 contains 10 residues. The V end was cut by 8 bases, the J end by 8 bases, with 7 bases between. CDR1 is SNHLY, CDR2 FYNNEI, per germline. This CDR3 is CASLGDIQYF. The CDR3, as DNA: TGTGCCAGCCTAGGGGACATTCAGTACTTC.

The chain employs TRBV21-1 and TRBJ2-5. With the DNA end fitting TRBJ2-7 better, the J assignment may be wrong. TRBV21-1 is annotated as a pseudogene. This CDR3 region has 16 residues. CDR3 amino acids: CASTCWRTHREDEQYF. CDR3 nucleotides: TGTGCCAGCACCTGCTGGCGAACCCATCGAGAGGACGAGCAGTACTTC.

This clonotype occurred a few times. The gene calls are TRBV25-1 and TRBJ1-2, with D unclear. The CDR3 length is 11 residues. V was clipped by 4 bases and J by 8 bases, with 8 bases between them. The germline V gene encodes CDR1 MGHDK and CDR2 SYGVNS. The CDR3 sequence: CASSALRGYTF. In DNA form, the CDR3 reads TGTGCCAGCAGTGCCTTGAGGGGCTACACCTTC.

This clonotype has only a few counts. The V gene is TRBV10-3, the J gene TRBJ1-2; the match to TRBD1 covers 7 bases. This CDR3 comprises 16 residues. From germline, CDR1 is ENHRY and CDR2 SYGVKD. After removal of 6 bases from V and 0 bases from J, the junction contained 10 bases not matched to a gene. CDR3 bases: TGTGCCATCAGCTCGAGACAGGGCTATTCTAACTATGGCTACACCTTC. Residues: CAISSRQGYSNYGYTF.

This rearrangement joins TRBV20-1 to TRBJ2-1; the match to TRBD2 covers 11 bases. Germline assignment: CDR1 DFQATT and CDR2 SNEGSKA (reference sequence). The CDR3 sequence is 14 residues long. After removal of 4 bases from V and 5 bases from J, the junction contained 4 bases not matched to a gene. CDR3 sequence: CSAISGGVNNEQFF. CDR3 bases: TGCAGTGCTATTAGCGGGGGGGTGAACAATGAGCAGTTCTTC.

This chain links TRBV29-1 with TRBJ2-7; TRBD1 matches 7 bases. Germline V gene sequence: CDR1 SQVTM, CDR2 ANQGSEA. The CDR3 runs to 11 residues. Trimming removed 6 bases from V and 5 bases from J; junction bases left unmatched: 4. CDR3 DNA sequence: TGCAGCGTCGCCGACAGGGACGAGCAGTACTTC. It encodes CSVADRDEQYF.

The gene calls are TRBV7-9 and TRBJ2-7; 7 positions match TRBD2. V gave up 5 bases and J gave up 4 bases; unmatched junction bases: 14. Germline-derived CDR1 and CDR2 are SEHNR and FQNEAQ (reference sequence). This CDR3 spans 16 amino acids. DNA of the CDR3: TGTGCCAGCAGCCTCACAGCCTCTAGCGGACCATACGAGCAGTACTTC. Its translation is CASSLTASSGPYEQYF.

This clonotype has only a few counts. The rearrangement joins TRBV20-1 to TRBJ2-5; the D gene could be TRBD1 or TRBD2 (6 bases each). V lost 7 bases and J 7 bases, leaving 22 bases between the germline ends. In germline, CDR1 is DFQATT, CDR2 SNEGSKA (reference sequence). The CDR3 contains 14 residues. This chain's CDR3 is CSVGGQGRVGTQYF. DNA for the CDR3: TGCAGTGTCGGAGGGCAGGGGCGAGTAGGGACCCAGTACTTC.

This clonotype appeared a few times. An end of the junction does not agree with germline; a read error may underlie this. The rearrangement uses TRBV4-1 and TRBJ1-2; D gene unclear. The CDR3 runs 13 residues. Germline CDR1 is MGHRA and CDR2 is YSYEKL. The CDR3 DNA reads TGCGCCAGCAGCCAAGATAAGACCTATGACTACACCTTC. It is translated as CASSQDKTYDYTF.

This clonotype has only a few counts. This rearrangement joins TRBV7-6 to TRBJ2-7, with a possible D match to TRBD2 (5 bases). Germline V gene sequence: CDR1 SGHVS, CDR2 FNYEAQ. This CDR3 has 14 residues. Trimming pared 5 bases from V and 5 bases from J, leaving 16 bases between. CDR3 in DNA: TGTGCCAGCAGCCCGAACCCCGGACTGCACGAGCAGTACTTC. Protein product: CASSPNPGLHEQYF.

This clonotype appeared a few times. The chain uses TRBV25-1 and TRBJ1-4; D might be TRBD1 (5 bases). Germline V CDR1 and CDR2: MGHDK, SYGVNS. The CDR3 totals 15 residues. V lost 2 bases and J lost 5, with 12 bases in between. Here the CDR3 reads CASSERQGPNEKLFF. CDR3 DNA sequence: TGTGCCAGCAGTGAAAGGCAGGGCCCCAATGAAAAACTGTTTTTT.